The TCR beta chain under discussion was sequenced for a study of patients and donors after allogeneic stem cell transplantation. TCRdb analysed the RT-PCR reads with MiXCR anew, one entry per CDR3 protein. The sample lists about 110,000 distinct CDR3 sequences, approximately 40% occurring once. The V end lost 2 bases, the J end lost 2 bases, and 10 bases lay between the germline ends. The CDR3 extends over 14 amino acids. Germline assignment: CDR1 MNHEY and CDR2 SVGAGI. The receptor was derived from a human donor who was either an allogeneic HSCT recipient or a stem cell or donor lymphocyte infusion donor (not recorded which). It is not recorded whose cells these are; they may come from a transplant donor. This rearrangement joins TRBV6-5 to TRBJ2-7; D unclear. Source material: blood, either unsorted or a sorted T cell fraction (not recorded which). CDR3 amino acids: CASSYDPGTYEQYF. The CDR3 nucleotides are TGTGCCAGCAGTTACGACCCGGGCACCTACGAGCAGTACTTC.